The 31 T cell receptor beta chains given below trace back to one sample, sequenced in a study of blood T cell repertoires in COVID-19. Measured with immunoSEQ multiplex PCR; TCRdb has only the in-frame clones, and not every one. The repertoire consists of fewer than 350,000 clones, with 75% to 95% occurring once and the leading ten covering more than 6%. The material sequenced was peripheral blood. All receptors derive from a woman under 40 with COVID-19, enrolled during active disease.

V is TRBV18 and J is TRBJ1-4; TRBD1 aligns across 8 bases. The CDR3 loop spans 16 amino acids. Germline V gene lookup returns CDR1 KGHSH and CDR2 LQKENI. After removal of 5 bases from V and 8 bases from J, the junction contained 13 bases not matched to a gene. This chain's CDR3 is CASSGPPGQAEEKLFF. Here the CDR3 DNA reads TGTGCCAGCTCAGGGCCACCGGGACAGGCAGAGGAAAAACTGTTTTTT.

CDR3 nucleotide sequence: TGTGCCAGCAGCTGGGACACTGGCTATGGCTACACCTTC. It translates to CASSWDTGYGYTF. The chain recombines TRBV14 with TRBJ1-2, with D tentatively TRBD1 (6 bases). This CDR3 comprises 13 residues. Germline-derived CDR1 and CDR2 are SGHDN and FVKESK. Between the trimmed V and J ends, which lost 5 bases and 4 bases, there was a span of 11 bases.

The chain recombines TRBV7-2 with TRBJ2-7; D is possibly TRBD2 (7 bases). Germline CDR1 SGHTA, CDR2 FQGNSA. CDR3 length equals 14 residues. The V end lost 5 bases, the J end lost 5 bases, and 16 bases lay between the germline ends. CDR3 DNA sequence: TGTGCCAGCAGCCCTTGGGGGGGGCTCGACGAGCAGTACTTC. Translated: CASSPWGGLDEQYF.

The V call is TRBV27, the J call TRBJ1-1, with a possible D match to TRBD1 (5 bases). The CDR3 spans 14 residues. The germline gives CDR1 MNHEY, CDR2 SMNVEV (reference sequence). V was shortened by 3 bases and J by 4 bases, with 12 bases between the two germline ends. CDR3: CASSFAGDSTEAFF. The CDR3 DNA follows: TGTGCCAGCAGTTTTGCGGGGGATAGCACTGAAGCTTTCTTT.

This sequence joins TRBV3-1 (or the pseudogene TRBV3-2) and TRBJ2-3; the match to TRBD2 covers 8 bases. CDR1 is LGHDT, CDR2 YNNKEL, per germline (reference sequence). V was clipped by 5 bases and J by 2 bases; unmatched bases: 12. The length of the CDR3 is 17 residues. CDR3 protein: CASSFIPRGRLTDTQYF. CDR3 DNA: TGTGCCAGCAGCTTCATACCGCGCGGGAGGCTCACAGATACGCAGTATTTT.

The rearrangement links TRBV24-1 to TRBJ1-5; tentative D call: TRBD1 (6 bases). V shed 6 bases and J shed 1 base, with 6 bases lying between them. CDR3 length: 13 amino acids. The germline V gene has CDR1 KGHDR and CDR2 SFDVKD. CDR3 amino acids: CATSRGSNQPQHF. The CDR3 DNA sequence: TGTGCCACCAGTAGGGGGAGCAATCAGCCCCAGCATTTT.

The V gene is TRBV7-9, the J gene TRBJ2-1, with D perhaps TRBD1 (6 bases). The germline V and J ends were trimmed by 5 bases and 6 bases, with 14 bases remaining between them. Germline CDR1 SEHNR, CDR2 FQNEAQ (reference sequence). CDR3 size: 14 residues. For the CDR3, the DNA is TGTGCCAGCAGCCTACAAACAGGGAGCAATGAGCAGTTCTTC. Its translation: CASSLQTGSNEQFF.

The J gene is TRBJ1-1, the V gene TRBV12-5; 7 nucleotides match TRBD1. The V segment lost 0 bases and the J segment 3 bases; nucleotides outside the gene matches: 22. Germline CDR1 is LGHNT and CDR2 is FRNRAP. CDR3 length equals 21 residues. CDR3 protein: CASGLVIPGTVSRGSHTEAFF. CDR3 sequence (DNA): TGTGCTAGTGGTTTGGTAATACCGGGGACAGTGAGCCGAGGTTCGCACACTGAAGCTTTCTTT.

CDR3 amino acids: CASARPTSGKYQETQYF. The CDR3 coding sequence is TGCGCCAGCGCCCGACCAACTAGCGGGAAGTACCAAGAGACCCAGTACTTC. The chain carries TRBV5-1 and TRBJ2-5; 10 bases map to TRBD2. This CDR3 spans 17 amino acids. Germline V gene lookup returns CDR1 SGHRS and CDR2 YFSETQ. Germline trimming cut 7 bases from V and 0 bases from J; bases unmatched to any gene: 12.

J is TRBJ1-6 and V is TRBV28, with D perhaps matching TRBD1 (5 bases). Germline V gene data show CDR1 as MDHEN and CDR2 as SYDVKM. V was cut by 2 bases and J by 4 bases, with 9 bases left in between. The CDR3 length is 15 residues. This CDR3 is CASSLAGRYNSPLHF. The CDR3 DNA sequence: TGTGCCAGCAGTTTAGCGGGACGGTATAATTCACCCCTCCACTTT.

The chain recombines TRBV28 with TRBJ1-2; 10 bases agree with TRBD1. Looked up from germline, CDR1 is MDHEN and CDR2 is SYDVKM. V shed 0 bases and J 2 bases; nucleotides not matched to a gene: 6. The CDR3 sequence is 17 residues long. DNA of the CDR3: TGTGCCAGCAGTTTATGGTCCGGACAGGGGGGAAACTATGGCTACACCTTC. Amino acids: CASSLWSGQGGNYGYTF.

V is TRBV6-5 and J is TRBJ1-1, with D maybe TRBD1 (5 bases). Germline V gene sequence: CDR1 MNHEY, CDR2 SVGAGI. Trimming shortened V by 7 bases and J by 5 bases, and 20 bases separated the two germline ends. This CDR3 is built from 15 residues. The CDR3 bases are TGTGCCAGCATCGGGAGGAAGAAAGGGGTAACTGAAGCTTTCTTT. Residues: CASIGRKKGVTEAFF.

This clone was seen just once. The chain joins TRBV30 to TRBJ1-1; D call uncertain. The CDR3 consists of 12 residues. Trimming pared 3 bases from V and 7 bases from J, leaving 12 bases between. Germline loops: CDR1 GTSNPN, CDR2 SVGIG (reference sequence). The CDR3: CAWSPRAVEAFF. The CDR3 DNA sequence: TGTGCCTGGAGCCCAAGAGCGGTTGAAGCTTTCTTT.

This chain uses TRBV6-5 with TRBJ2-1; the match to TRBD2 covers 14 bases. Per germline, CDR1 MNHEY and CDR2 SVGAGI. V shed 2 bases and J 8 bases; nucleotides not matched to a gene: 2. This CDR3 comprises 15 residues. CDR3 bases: TGTGCCAGCAGTTACCGGGGACTAGCGGGAGATGAGCAGTTCTTC. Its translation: CASSYRGLAGDEQFF.

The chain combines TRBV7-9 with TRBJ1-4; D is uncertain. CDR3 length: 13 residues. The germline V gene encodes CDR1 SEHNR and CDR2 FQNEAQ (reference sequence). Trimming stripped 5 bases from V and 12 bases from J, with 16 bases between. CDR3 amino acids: CASSEPLFQELFF. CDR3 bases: TGTGCCAGCAGCGAACCGCTTTTTCAGGAACTGTTTTTT.

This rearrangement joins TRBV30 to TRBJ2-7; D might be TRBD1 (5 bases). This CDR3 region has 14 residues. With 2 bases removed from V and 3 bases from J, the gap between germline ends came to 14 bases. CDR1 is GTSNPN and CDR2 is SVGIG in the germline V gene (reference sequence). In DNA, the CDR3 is TGTGCCTGGAGTAGAGACAGTGGAAACTACGAGCAGTACTTC. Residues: CAWSRDSGNYEQYF. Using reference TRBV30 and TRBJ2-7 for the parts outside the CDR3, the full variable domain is SQTIHQWPATLVQPVGSPLSLECTVEGTSNPNLYWYRQAAGRGLQLLFYSVGIGQISSEVPQNLSASRPQDRQFILSSKKLLLSDSGFYLCAWSRDSGNYEQYFGPGTRLTVT.

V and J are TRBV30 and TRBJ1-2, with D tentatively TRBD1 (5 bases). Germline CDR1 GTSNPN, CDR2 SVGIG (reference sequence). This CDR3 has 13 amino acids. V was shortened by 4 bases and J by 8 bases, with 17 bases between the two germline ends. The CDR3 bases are TGTGCCTGGACCGAGACCCTCACAGGCGGCTACACCTTC. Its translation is CAWTETLTGGYTF.

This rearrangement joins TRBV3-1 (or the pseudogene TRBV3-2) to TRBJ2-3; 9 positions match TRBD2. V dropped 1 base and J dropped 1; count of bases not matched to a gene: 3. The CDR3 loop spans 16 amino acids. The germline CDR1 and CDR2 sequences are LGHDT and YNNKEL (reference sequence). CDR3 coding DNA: TGTGCCAGCAGCCAAGGTCTAGCGGGACGCACAGATACGCAGTATTTT. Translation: CASSQGLAGRTDTQYF.

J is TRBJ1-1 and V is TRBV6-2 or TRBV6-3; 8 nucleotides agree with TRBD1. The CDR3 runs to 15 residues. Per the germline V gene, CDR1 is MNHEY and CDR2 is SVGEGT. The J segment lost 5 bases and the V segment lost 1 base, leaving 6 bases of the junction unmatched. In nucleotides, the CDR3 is TGTGCCAGCAGTTACTTCGGACAGGGAAGAACTGAAGCTTTCTTT. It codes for CASSYFGQGRTEAFF.

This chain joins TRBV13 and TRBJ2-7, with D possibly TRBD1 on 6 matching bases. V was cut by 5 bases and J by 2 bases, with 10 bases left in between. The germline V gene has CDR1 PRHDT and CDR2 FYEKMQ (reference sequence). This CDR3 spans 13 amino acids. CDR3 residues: CASSKDSTYEQYF. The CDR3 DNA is TGTGCCAGCAGCAAGGACAGTACCTACGAGCAGTACTTC.

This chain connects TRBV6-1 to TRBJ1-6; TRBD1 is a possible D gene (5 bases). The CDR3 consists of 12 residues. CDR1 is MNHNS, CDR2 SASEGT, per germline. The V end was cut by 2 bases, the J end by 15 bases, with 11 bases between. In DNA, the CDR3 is TGTGCCAGCAGTGAATCACGGGGGGTCCTCCACTTT. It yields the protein CASSESRGVLHF.

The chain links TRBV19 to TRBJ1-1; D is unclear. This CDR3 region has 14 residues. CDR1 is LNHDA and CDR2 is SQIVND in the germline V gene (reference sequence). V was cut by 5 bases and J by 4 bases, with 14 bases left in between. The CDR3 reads CASSPATDSTEAFF. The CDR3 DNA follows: TGTGCCAGTAGTCCCGCAACAGATTCCACTGAAGCTTTCTTT. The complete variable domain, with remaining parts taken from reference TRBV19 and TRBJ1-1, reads DGGITQSPKYLFRKEGQNVTLSCEQNLNHDAMYWYRQDPGQGLRLIYYSQIVNDFQKGDIAEGYSVSREKKESFPLTVTSAQKNPTAFYLCASSPATDSTEAFFGQGTRLTVV.

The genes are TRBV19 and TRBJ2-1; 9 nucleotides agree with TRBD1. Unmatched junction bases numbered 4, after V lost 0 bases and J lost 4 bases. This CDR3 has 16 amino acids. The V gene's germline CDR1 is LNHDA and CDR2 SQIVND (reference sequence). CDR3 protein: CASSIDPGQGYNEQFF. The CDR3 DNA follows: TGTGCCAGTAGTATAGATCCAGGACAGGGGTACAATGAGCAGTTCTTC. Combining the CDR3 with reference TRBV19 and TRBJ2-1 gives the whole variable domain DGGITQSPKYLFRKEGQNVTLSCEQNLNHDAMYWYRQDPGQGLRLIYYSQIVNDFQKGDIAEGYSVSREKKESFPLTVTSAQKNPTAFYLCASSIDPGQGYNEQFFGPGTRLTVL.

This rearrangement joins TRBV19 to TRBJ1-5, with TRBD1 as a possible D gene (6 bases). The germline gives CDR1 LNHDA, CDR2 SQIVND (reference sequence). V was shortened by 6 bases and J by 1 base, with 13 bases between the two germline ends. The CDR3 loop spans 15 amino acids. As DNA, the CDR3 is TGTGCCAGTAGGGTTGGGGGGGCAAGCAATCAGCCCCAGCATTTT. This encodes CASRVGGASNQPQHF.

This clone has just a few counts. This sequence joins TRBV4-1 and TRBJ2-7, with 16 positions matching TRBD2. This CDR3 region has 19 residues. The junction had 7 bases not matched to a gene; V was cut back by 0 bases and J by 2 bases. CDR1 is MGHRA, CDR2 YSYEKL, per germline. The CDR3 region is CASSQDILGTSGRAYEQYF. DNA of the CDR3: TGCGCCAGCAGCCAAGATATCCTCGGGACTAGCGGGAGGGCCTACGAGCAGTACTTC.

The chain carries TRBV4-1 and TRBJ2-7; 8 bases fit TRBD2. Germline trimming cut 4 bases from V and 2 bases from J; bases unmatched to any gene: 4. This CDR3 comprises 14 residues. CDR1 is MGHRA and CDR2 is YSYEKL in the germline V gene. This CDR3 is CASSPGLATYEQYF. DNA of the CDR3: TGCGCCAGCAGCCCCGGACTAGCTACCTACGAGCAGTACTTC.

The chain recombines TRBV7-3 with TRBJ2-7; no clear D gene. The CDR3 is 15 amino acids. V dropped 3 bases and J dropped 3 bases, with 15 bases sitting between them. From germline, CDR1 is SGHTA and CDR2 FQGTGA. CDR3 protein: CASSFPPYINYEQYF. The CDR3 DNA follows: TGTGCCAGCAGCTTTCCCCCCTATATAAACTACGAGCAGTACTTC.

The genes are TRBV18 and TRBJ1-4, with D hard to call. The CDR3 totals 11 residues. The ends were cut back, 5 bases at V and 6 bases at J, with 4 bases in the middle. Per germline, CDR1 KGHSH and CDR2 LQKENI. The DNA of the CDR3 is TGTGCCAGCTCAGTCGATGAAAAACTGTTTTTT. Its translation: CASSVDEKLFF.

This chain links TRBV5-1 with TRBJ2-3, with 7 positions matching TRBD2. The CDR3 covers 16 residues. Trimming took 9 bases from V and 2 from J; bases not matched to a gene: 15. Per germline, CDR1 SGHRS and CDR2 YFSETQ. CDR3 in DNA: TGCGCCACCTCCCTTGGCGGGAGTCCGCTCACAGATACGCAGTATTTT. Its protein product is CATSLGGSPLTDTQYF.

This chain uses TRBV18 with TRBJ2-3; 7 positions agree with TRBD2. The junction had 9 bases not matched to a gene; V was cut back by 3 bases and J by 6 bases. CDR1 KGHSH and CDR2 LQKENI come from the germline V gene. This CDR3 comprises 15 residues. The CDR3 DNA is TGTGCCAGCTCACCTCAAGCGGGATATCGCGATACGCAGTATTTT. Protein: CASSPQAGYRDTQYF.

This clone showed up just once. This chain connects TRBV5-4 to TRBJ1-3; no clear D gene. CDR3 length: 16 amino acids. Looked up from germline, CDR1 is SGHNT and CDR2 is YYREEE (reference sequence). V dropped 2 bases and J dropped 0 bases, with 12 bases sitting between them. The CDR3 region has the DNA TGTGCCAGCAGCTTCATGGCAGCGAGCTCTGGAAACACCATATATTTT. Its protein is CASSFMAASSGNTIYF.